Below, 9 T cell receptor beta chains from the same sample are listed, as sequenced in a study of cytomegalovirus exposure and HLA in healthy donors. PCR amplification relied on 60 Vbeta primers (plus 13 Jbeta primers). Assay used: immunoSEQ multiplex PCR; TCRdb lists only in-frame clones, some missing. The table includes hundreds of thousands of clones, around four fifths detected once. Sequencing input: PBMCs. These receptors were collected from a woman in her forties in good health and CMV-seronegative.

The chain uses TRBV30 and TRBJ1-5; TRBD1 is a possible D gene (6 bases). Germline loops: CDR1 GTSNPN, CDR2 SVGIG (reference sequence). V lost 3 bases to trimming and J lost 0 bases, with 12 bases between them. CDR3 length equals 15 residues. The CDR3 reads CAWSRGHHSNQPQHF. The CDR3 coding sequence is TGTGCCTGGAGCCGGGGACACCATAGCAATCAGCCCCAGCATTTT.

This clone was detected a few times. CDR3 amino acids: CASSLRQAGANVLTF. The DNA of the CDR3 is TGTGCCAGCAGTTTAAGACAGGCTGGGGCCAACGTCCTGACTTTC. The V call is TRBV6-5, the J call TRBJ2-6, with D possibly being TRBD1 (6 bases). Trimming removed 4 bases from V and 2 bases from J, with 9 bases in between. The length of the CDR3 is 15 residues. Per germline, CDR1 MNHEY and CDR2 SVGAGI.

This chain links TRBV29-1 with TRBJ1-6, with D maybe TRBD1 (5 bases). The CDR3 length is 12 residues. Germline CDR1 reads SQVTM; CDR2 reads ANQGSEA. The germline V and J ends were trimmed by 4 bases and 8 bases, with 9 bases remaining between them. The CDR3 nucleotides are TGCAGCGTTGGGGACTCCCATTCACCCCTCCACTTT. Protein sequence: CSVGDSHSPLHF.

The rearrangement uses TRBV9 and TRBJ2-2, with a possible D match to TRBD2 (6 bases). V was shortened by 0 bases and J by 4 bases, with 13 bases between the two germline ends. The length of the CDR3 is 16 residues. CDR1 and CDR2 (germline): SGDLS, YYNGEE. The DNA for the CDR3 is TGTGCCAGCAGCGTAGATGGACTAAGGGTCACCGGGGAGCTGTTTTTT. It yields the protein CASSVDGLRVTGELFF.

V and J are TRBV2 and TRBJ2-7; perhaps TRBD1 as D (5 bases). This CDR3 is built from 12 residues. The germline V gene encodes CDR1 SNHLY and CDR2 FYNNEI. V lost 3 bases to trimming and J lost 8 bases, with 11 bases between them. The CDR3 loop reads CASSDQGNQQYF. The CDR3 DNA is TGTGCCAGCAGTGACCAGGGAAACCAGCAGTACTTC.

The chain carries TRBV5-4 and TRBJ2-2, with a weak D call TRBD1 (6 bases). The CDR3 totals 15 residues. Trimming removed 4 bases from V and 1 base from J, with 11 bases in between. Germline assignment: CDR1 SGHNT and CDR2 YYREEE (reference sequence). The CDR3 loop reads CASSTTGLNTGELFF. CDR3 nucleotide sequence: TGTGCCAGCAGCACAACAGGGCTGAACACCGGGGAGCTGTTTTTT.

The rearrangement joins TRBV2 to TRBJ1-5; no clear D gene. Germline CDR1 reads SNHLY; CDR2 reads FYNNEI. The CDR3 is 13 residues long. V dropped 2 bases and J dropped 4 bases, with 6 bases sitting between them. CDR3 sequence reads: CASSERTNQPQHF. The DNA for the CDR3 is TGTGCCAGCAGTGAAAGAACAAATCAGCCCCAGCATTTT.

V gene TRBV29-1 combines with J gene TRBJ1-2; D not certain. Germline values: CDR1 SQVTM, CDR2 ANQGSEA. Trimming pared 4 bases from V and 7 bases from J, leaving 10 bases between. CDR3 length: 11 amino acids. Here the CDR3 DNA reads TGCAGCGTTGGGTCCGAGGGTGGCTACACCTTC. Protein product: CSVGSEGGYTF.

The chain is built from TRBV9 and TRBJ2-3; D call uncertain. The ends were cut back, 2 bases at V and 2 bases at J, with 6 bases in the middle. This CDR3 has 13 amino acids. Germline CDR1 and CDR2: SGDLS and YYNGEE. The CDR3 bases are TGTGCCAGCAGCGTCGGGTTCACAGATACGCAGTATTTT. It is translated as CASSVGFTDTQYF.